The entry that follows covers one T cell receptor (beta chain) sequence. These data are taken from a study of shared clonotypes between healthy human individuals. The protocol was immunoSEQ multiplex PCR, while the TCRdb copy is restricted to in-frame clones and leaves out a portion. Here the sample spans 600,000 to 800,000 clones, 72% being singletons. CDR1 is SGHTA and CDR2 is FQGNSA in the germline V gene. The CDR3 spans 15 residues. After removal of 4 bases from V and 11 bases from J, the junction contained 16 bases not matched to a gene. V and J are TRBV7-2 and TRBJ2-5, with 7 bases lining up with TRBD1. Material for sequencing was memory CD4+ T cells sorted from blood. Subset noted: CD45RA-negative fraction. The TCR comes from a woman aged 30 to 39 in good health. CDR3 sequence reads: CASSWRGTDPSMQYF. The CDR3 nucleotides read TGTGCCAGCAGCTGGAGAGGGACAGACCCTTCGATGCAGTACTTC.